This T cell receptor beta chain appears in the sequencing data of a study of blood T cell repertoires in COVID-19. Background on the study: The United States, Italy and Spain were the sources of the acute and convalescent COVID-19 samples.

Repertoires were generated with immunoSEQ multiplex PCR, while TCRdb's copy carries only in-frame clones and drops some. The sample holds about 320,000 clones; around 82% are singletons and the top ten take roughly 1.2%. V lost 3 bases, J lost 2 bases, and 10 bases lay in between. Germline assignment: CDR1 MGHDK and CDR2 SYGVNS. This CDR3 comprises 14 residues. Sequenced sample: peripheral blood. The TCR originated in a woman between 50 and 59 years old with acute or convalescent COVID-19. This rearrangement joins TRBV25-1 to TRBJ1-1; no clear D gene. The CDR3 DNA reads TGTGCCAGCAGTGACCCCCCAGGTAACACTGAAGCTTTCTTT. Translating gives CASSDPPGNTEAFF.